Listed below are T cell receptor beta chains from one sample, sequenced in a study of T-cell reconstitution after alpha-beta-depleted transplantation in children. TCRdb ran MiXCR on the PCR reads and lists one entry per CDR3 protein. Of a few hundred thousand distinct CDR3 sequences listed, approximately 9.5% were seen once; the top ten hold over 5.5%. Sequencing used PBMCs from the stem cell graft donor, obtained from the stem cell graft. The receptors were sampled from a human donor who donated a stem cell graft to a child with acute lymphoblastic leukemia. CDR3s include the opening cysteine and the closing phenylalanine or tryptophan. D genes are given only for firm matches. The size entry is marked missing in some rows and otherwise reads once, few, many or a size class.

d_gene: .
j_gene: TRBJ1-1
abundance: .
v_gene: TRBV4-3
CDR3nt: TGCGCCAGCAGCCAAGTGGGAGGACTCAAGGATGAAGCTTTCTTT
CDR3aa: CASSQVGGLKDEAFF

d_gene: .
j_gene: TRBJ1-1
abundance: few
v_gene: TRBV5-1
CDR3nt: TGCGCCAGCAGCAATGGAGGTCTCCAGGCTTTCTTT
CDR3aa: CASSNGGLQAFF

d_gene: .
j_gene: TRBJ1-2
abundance: few
v_gene: TRBV4-2
CDR3nt: TGTGCCAGCAGCGGGGGCAGGCTAGGCTACACCTTC
CDR3aa: CASSGGRLGYTF

d_gene: .
j_gene: TRBJ2-7
abundance: .
v_gene: TRBV6-2/TRBV6-3
CDR3nt: TGTGCCAGCATTAGGGGAACAGGTTCCTACGAGCAGTACTTC
CDR3aa: CASIRGTGSYEQYF

d_gene: .
j_gene: TRBJ2-2
abundance: .
v_gene: TRBV27
CDR3nt: TGTGCCAGCAGTTCCATTCGAGGGGGAACCGGGGAGCTGTTTTTT
CDR3aa: CASSSIRGGTGELFF

d_gene: .
j_gene: TRBJ1-1
abundance: many
v_gene: TRBV5-1
CDR3nt: TGCGCCAGCAGCTTGGAAGTTGGGACGGCCATGAACACTGAAGCTTTCTTT
CDR3aa: CASSLEVGTAMNTEAFF

d_gene: .
j_gene: TRBJ2-7
abundance: .
v_gene: TRBV12-3/TRBV12-4
CDR3nt: TGTGCCAGCAGTTCCTCAACGCGCTCTGCAGAGCAGTACTTC
CDR3aa: CASSSSTRSAEQYF

d_gene: TRBD2
j_gene: TRBJ2-3
abundance: many
v_gene: TRBV20-1
CDR3nt: TGCAGTGCTAGGAGACTAGCGGGTCTCACAGATACGCAGTATTTT
CDR3aa: CSARRLAGLTDTQYF

d_gene: TRBD1
j_gene: TRBJ2-5
abundance: .
v_gene: TRBV19
CDR3nt: TGTGCCAGTAGTATAGAGGGACAGCAAGAGACCCAGTACTTC
CDR3aa: CASSIEGQQETQYF

d_gene: .
j_gene: TRBJ1-1
abundance: few
v_gene: TRBV20-1
CDR3nt: TGCAGTGCTAGTTTGCAACCGAACACTGAAGCTTTCTTT
CDR3aa: CSASLQPNTEAFF

d_gene: .
j_gene: TRBJ2-7
abundance: many
v_gene: TRBV27
CDR3nt: TGTGCCAGCAGTTTCGGGACAAGGTCCTACGAGCAGTACTTC
CDR3aa: CASSFGTRSYEQYF

d_gene: .
j_gene: TRBJ1-3
abundance: .
v_gene: TRBV19
CDR3nt: TGTGCCAGTAGTTCGCCTGGAGCGGGAAACACCATATATTTT
CDR3aa: CASSSPGAGNTIYF

d_gene: .
j_gene: TRBJ1-1
abundance: many
v_gene: TRBV4-2
CDR3nt: TGTGCCAGCAGCCCAGTGATGAACACTGAAGCTTTCTTT
CDR3aa: CASSPVMNTEAFF

d_gene: .
j_gene: TRBJ2-7
abundance: many
v_gene: TRBV12-3/TRBV12-4
CDR3nt: TGTGCCAGCACAAGGGGGGACTACGAGCAGTACTTC
CDR3aa: CASTRGDYEQYF

d_gene: TRBD1
j_gene: TRBJ2-3
abundance: many
v_gene: TRBV6-1
CDR3nt: TGTGCCAGCAGATCGGGACAGGACGATACGCAGTATTTT
CDR3aa: CASRSGQDDTQYF

d_gene: .
j_gene: TRBJ2-3
abundance: few
v_gene: TRBV29-1
CDR3nt: TGCAGCGTTGTGAGCCAAAGCCCAGATACGCAGTATTTT
CDR3aa: CSVVSQSPDTQYF

d_gene: .
j_gene: TRBJ2-2
abundance: .
v_gene: TRBV11-1
CDR3nt: TGTGCCAGCAGCTTAGACCCTTTCGCGAACACCGGGGAGCTGTTTTTT
CDR3aa: CASSLDPFANTGELFF

d_gene: .
j_gene: TRBJ1-1
abundance: few
v_gene: TRBV5-1
CDR3nt: TGCGCCAGCAGCTTAAATACAGGGAACACTGAAGCTTTCTTT
CDR3aa: CASSLNTGNTEAFF

d_gene: .
j_gene: TRBJ1-1
abundance: many
v_gene: TRBV6-5
CDR3nt: TGTGCCAGTTCGGGAGTCATGAACACTGAAGCTTTCTTT
CDR3aa: CASSGVMNTEAFF

d_gene: .
j_gene: TRBJ1-5
abundance: .
v_gene: TRBV18
CDR3nt: TGTGCCAGCTCGCTGTCCCGGGACATCGGCAATCAGCCCCAGCATTTT
CDR3aa: CASSLSRDIGNQPQHF

d_gene: TRBD2
j_gene: TRBJ2-3
abundance: .
v_gene: TRBV2
CDR3nt: TGTGCCAGCAGGCCACCTCCGGGACTAGCGAGCACAGATACGCAGTATTTT
CDR3aa: CASRPPPGLASTDTQYF

d_gene: .
j_gene: TRBJ2-3
abundance: .
v_gene: TRBV19
CDR3nt: TGTGCCAGTAGTATAGGAGGGGGGGTCACAGATACGCAGTATTTT
CDR3aa: CASSIGGGVTDTQYF

d_gene: .
j_gene: TRBJ1-1
abundance: .
v_gene: TRBV7-8
CDR3nt: TGTGCCAGCAGCTCCCTGGGCGGGAGGTTGCTCACTGAAGCTTTCTTT
CDR3aa: CASSSLGGRLLTEAFF

d_gene: TRBD1
j_gene: TRBJ2-4
abundance: .
v_gene: TRBV20-1
CDR3nt: TGCAGTGCTGCACGTCGGGACAGCCTGAAAAACATTCAGTACTTC
CDR3aa: CSAARRDSLKNIQYF

d_gene: TRBD1
j_gene: TRBJ2-7
abundance: many
v_gene: TRBV27
CDR3nt: TGTGCCAGCAGTTTTGGACAGGGACTCTACGAGCAGTACTTC
CDR3aa: CASSFGQGLYEQYF

d_gene: TRBD1
j_gene: TRBJ1-2
abundance: many
v_gene: TRBV7-9
CDR3nt: TGTGCCAGCAGCCCTCAGGACAGGGACTTATTC
CDR3aa: CASSPQDRDLF

d_gene: TRBD1
j_gene: TRBJ1-1
abundance: .
v_gene: TRBV4-1
CDR3nt: TGCGCCAGCAGCCTTTCGACAGGGATGAACACTGAAGCTTTCTTT
CDR3aa: CASSLSTGMNTEAFF

d_gene: TRBD1
j_gene: TRBJ2-5
abundance: many
v_gene: TRBV27
CDR3nt: TGTGCCAGCAGTTCGCGCACAGGGGGGGAGACCCAGTACTTC
CDR3aa: CASSSRTGGETQYF

d_gene: .
j_gene: TRBJ2-1
abundance: many
v_gene: TRBV7-2
CDR3nt: TGTGCCAGCAGCAGCGGTTTGGTTTTCTTC
CDR3aa: CASSSGLVFF

d_gene: TRBD2
j_gene: TRBJ2-5
abundance: .
v_gene: TRBV4-2
CDR3nt: TGTGCCAGCAGCCAAGAACTAGCGACGGAGACCCAGTACTTC
CDR3aa: CASSQELATETQYF

d_gene: .
j_gene: TRBJ1-5
abundance: many
v_gene: TRBV12-3/TRBV12-4
CDR3nt: TGTGCCAGCAGGTATAGCAATCAGCCCCAGCATTTT
CDR3aa: CASRYSNQPQHF

d_gene: TRBD1
j_gene: TRBJ2-1
abundance: few
v_gene: TRBV20-1
CDR3nt: TGCAGTGCTAGAGGAGGGGGCGCCTACAATGAGCAGTTCTTC
CDR3aa: CSARGGGAYNEQFF

d_gene: .
j_gene: TRBJ2-3
abundance: .
v_gene: TRBV30
CDR3nt: TGTGCCTGGAAAGGCAGAGATACGCAGTATTTT
CDR3aa: CAWKGRDTQYF

d_gene: .
j_gene: TRBJ2-5
abundance: .
v_gene: TRBV5-1
CDR3nt: TGCGCCAGCAGAGTCCTAGGGGGGAATGGAGAGACCCAGTACTTC
CDR3aa: CASRVLGGNGETQYF

d_gene: TRBD1
j_gene: TRBJ1-2
abundance: many
v_gene: TRBV27
CDR3nt: TGTGCCAGCAGTTTAGACGGACAGGAGGCTAACTATGGCTACACCTTC
CDR3aa: CASSLDGQEANYGYTF

d_gene: .
j_gene: TRBJ1-2
abundance: .
v_gene: TRBV6-1
CDR3nt: TGTGCCAGCAGTGAAGTGGGGACAATCTATGGCTACACCTTC
CDR3aa: CASSEVGTIYGYTF

d_gene: TRBD1
j_gene: TRBJ1-2
abundance: .
v_gene: TRBV7-2
CDR3nt: TGTGCCAGCAGCGCCCAGGGGGCGAACTATGGCTACACCTTC
CDR3aa: CASSAQGANYGYTF

d_gene: .
j_gene: TRBJ2-3
abundance: .
v_gene: TRBV20-1
CDR3nt: TGCAGTGCTAGAGTAGGTGTGCGAGATACGCAGTATTTT
CDR3aa: CSARVGVRDTQYF

d_gene: TRBD1
j_gene: TRBJ2-2
abundance: few
v_gene: TRBV5-1
CDR3nt: TGCGCCAGCAGCCATAGGACAGGGGAGAACACCGGGGAGCTGTTTTTT
CDR3aa: CASSHRTGENTGELFF

d_gene: TRBD1
j_gene: TRBJ1-1
abundance: few
v_gene: TRBV7-2
CDR3nt: TGTGCCAGCAGCTCGGGACAGGGGGTTCTCGCTTTCTTT
CDR3aa: CASSSGQGVLAFF